Detailed here is one TCR beta chain. Unmatched junction bases numbered 7, after V lost 1 base and J lost 4 bases. The germline CDR1 and CDR2 sequences are SGHKS and YYEKEE (reference sequence). The CDR3 is 15 amino acids. The sample belongs to a study of cytomegalovirus exposure and HLA in healthy donors. Sequencing used immunoSEQ multiplex PCR; TCRdb keeps in-frame clones, though not all of them. This sample yields fewer than 300,000 clones, of which approximately 88% are seen a single time; 0.92% belongs to the top ten. The J gene is TRBJ1-2, the V gene TRBV5-5; 7 nucleotides agree with TRBD1. The sequence was obtained from a woman aged 18-29 years in good health and CMV-seronegative. What was sequenced was PBMCs. The DNA of the CDR3 is TGTGCCAGCAGCTTGTCGGGACAGAACGTCTATGGCTACACCTTC. It specifies CASSLSGQNVYGYTF.